These 7 T cell receptor beta chains were all obtained from the same sample, sequenced in a study of radiation and T cells in renal cell carcinoma. Time point indicated: blood 4 weeks post-SBRT, at nephrectomy. Treatment specified: 15 Gy SBRT to primary tumor, nephrectomy 4 weeks later. Sequencing used immunoSEQ multiplex PCR; TCRdb keeps in-frame clones, though not all of them. The sample lists 50,000 to 70,000 clones; 60% to 85% were seen once. The sequencing here drew on blood, taken from a patient whose treatment included radiotherapy and nephrectomy. These receptors were taken from a man in his 60s with renal cell carcinoma.

This clone came up a few times. V is TRBV4-1 and J is TRBJ2-5; TRBD2 matches 8 bases. In germline, CDR1 is MGHRA, CDR2 YSYEKL. The CDR3 has 18 amino acids. V lost 0 bases, J lost 5 bases, and 14 bases stayed unmatched. Written as DNA, the CDR3 is TGCGCCAGCAGCCAAGAGAGGAAACTAGCGGCTGGAGGGGAGACCCAGTACTTC. Its translation: CASSQERKLAAGGETQYF.

V and J are TRBV11-3 and TRBJ2-1, with 8 nucleotides matching TRBD2. Unmatched junction bases numbered 3, after V lost 1 base and J lost 4 bases. The CDR3 is made up of 15 amino acids. Germline V gene sequence: CDR1 SGHNT, CDR2 YENEEA. CDR3 protein: CASSLVAGGYNEQFF. CDR3 sequence (DNA): TGTGCCAGCAGCTTAGTGGCGGGAGGTTACAATGAGCAGTTCTTC. The variable domain in full, completed from reference TRBV11-3 and TRBJ2-1, reads EAGVVQSPRYKIIEKKQPVAFWCNPISGHNTLYWYLQNLGQGPELLIRYENEEAVDDSQLPKDRFSAERLKGVDSTLKIQPAELGDSAVYLCASSLVAGGYNEQFFGPGTRLTVL.

The chain combines TRBV5-3 with TRBJ1-3, with D perhaps matching TRBD1 (5 bases). TRBV5-3 is assigned to the ORF class and has an uncertain function. The CDR3 is 14 amino acids. V was shortened by 0 bases and J by 4 bases, with 8 bases between the two germline ends. The CDR3 coding sequence is TGTGCCAGAAGCTTGGTCAGGGCCGGAAACACCATATATTTT. Encoded protein: CARSLVRAGNTIYF.

This rearrangement joins TRBV5-6 to TRBJ2-3, with 9 bases fitting TRBD2. The CDR3 extends over 16 amino acids. CDR1 SGHDT and CDR2 YYEEEE come from the germline V gene. The V gene end was trimmed by 3 bases and the J gene end by 2 bases; junction bases not matched to a gene: 7. The CDR3 loop is CASSSPLAGVTDTQYF. The CDR3, as DNA: TGTGCCAGCAGCTCGCCATTAGCGGGGGTCACAGATACGCAGTATTTT. The full variable domain, its missing parts supplied by reference TRBV5-6 and TRBJ2-3, is DAGVTQSPTHLIKTRGQQVTLRCSPKSGHDTVSWYQQALGQGPQFIFQYYEEEERQRGNFPDRFSGHQFPNYSSELNVNALLLGDSALYLCASSSPLAGVTDTQYFGPGTRLTVL.

This chain joins TRBV7-6 and TRBJ1-4; D might be TRBD1 (5 bases). The CDR3 spans 12 residues. Trimming left V 1 base short and J 8 bases short, with 5 bases between. Germline V gives CDR1 SGHVS, CDR2 FNYEAQ. This CDR3 reads CASSLGGEKLFF. The CDR3 nucleotides read TGTGCCAGCAGCTTAGGGGGGGAAAAACTGTTTTTT.

This clone has just one count. The rearrangement uses TRBV18 and TRBJ2-1, with TRBD2 matching 13 bases. Trimming cost V 9 bases and J 10 bases; bases outside gene matches: 6. Germline CDR1 reads KGHSH; CDR2 reads LQKENI. The CDR3 runs 13 residues. The CDR3 is CASRTSGGPEQFF. The CDR3 coding sequence is TGTGCCAGTCGGACTAGCGGGGGCCCAGAGCAGTTCTTC.

The rearrangement links TRBV12-5 to TRBJ2-3, with TRBD1 matching over 10 bases. CDR1 LGHNT and CDR2 FRNRAP come from the germline V gene. CDR3 length equals 14 residues. Germline trimming cut 7 bases from V and 4 bases from J; bases unmatched to any gene: 5. The CDR3 DNA sequence: TGTGCTAGTGCCTGGACAGGGGGTCCAGATACGCAGTATTTT. As protein: CASAWTGGPDTQYF.